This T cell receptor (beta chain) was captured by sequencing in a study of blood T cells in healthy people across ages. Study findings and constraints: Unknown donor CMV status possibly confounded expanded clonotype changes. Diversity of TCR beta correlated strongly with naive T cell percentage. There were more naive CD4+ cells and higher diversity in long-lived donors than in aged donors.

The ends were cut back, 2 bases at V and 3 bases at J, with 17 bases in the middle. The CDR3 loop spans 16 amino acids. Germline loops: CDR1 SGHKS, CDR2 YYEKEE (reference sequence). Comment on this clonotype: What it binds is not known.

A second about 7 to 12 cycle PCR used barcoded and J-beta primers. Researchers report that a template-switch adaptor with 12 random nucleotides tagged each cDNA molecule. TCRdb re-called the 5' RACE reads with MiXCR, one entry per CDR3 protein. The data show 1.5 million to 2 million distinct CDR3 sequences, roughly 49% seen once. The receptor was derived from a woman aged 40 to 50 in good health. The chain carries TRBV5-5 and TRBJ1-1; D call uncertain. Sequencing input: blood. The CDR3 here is CASSFLTMTSHTEAFF. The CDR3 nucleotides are TGTGCCAGCAGCTTCCTCACCATGACGTCCCACACTGAAGCTTTCTTT.